This is a list of T cell receptor beta chains from one sample in a study of OX40 agonist ivuxolimab in advanced cancers. Repertoires were generated with immunoSEQ multiplex PCR, while TCRdb's copy carries only in-frame clones and drops some. In the table there are about 48,000 clones, about four fifths of which are singletons. The sample in question was CD4+ or CD8+ T cells sorted from blood, obtained in a trial of the OX40 agonist ivuxolimab. The receptor source for this set is an adult with an advanced solid tumor such as melanoma, head and neck, liver or kidney cancer. Both conserved end residues are part of each CDR3. Each record gives: J gene, V gene, CDR3 protein.

J gene: TRBJ1-2
V gene: TRBV2
CDR3 protein: CASTHEWDTDNYGYTF

J gene: TRBJ2-2
V gene: TRBV9
CDR3 protein: CASRRGQGKTGELFF

J gene: .
V gene: TRBV19
CDR3 protein: CASSAAYEQYF

J gene: TRBJ1-2
V gene: TRBV19
CDR3 protein: CASTPTVSVEGYTF

J gene: TRBJ2-7
V gene: TRBV28
CDR3 protein: CASRPPGRAYEQYF

J gene: TRBJ2-7
V gene: TRBV7-2
CDR3 protein: CASSVGQDSYEQYF

J gene: TRBJ1-1
V gene: TRBV7-9
CDR3 protein: CASSLDISAAEAFF

J gene: TRBJ2-1
V gene: TRBV30
CDR3 protein: CAWSGGQGSHNEQFF

J gene: TRBJ1-1
V gene: TRBV28
CDR3 protein: CASSHYTEAFF

J gene: TRBJ2-7
V gene: TRBV5-1
CDR3 protein: CASSPPVPYEQYF

J gene: TRBJ2-7
V gene: TRBV7-5
CDR3 protein: CARSWDYGHEQYF

J gene: TRBJ2-3
V gene: TRBV7-3
CDR3 protein: CASSSGLAGGFTDTQYF

J gene: TRBJ2-1
V gene: TRBV13
CDR3 protein: CASSLGAGVYNEQFF

J gene: TRBJ2-7
V gene: TRBV6-5
CDR3 protein: CASSNEVPHEQYF

J gene: TRBJ2-3
V gene: TRBV5-6
CDR3 protein: CASSLIPSTDTQYF

J gene: TRBJ2-2
V gene: TRBV6-5
CDR3 protein: CASTQTGRTGELFF

J gene: TRBJ2-3
V gene: TRBV7-9
CDR3 protein: CASSLSGRTDTQYF

J gene: TRBJ1-1
V gene: TRBV18
CDR3 protein: CASSPQGHASTEAFF

J gene: TRBJ1-1
V gene: TRBV10-3
CDR3 protein: CAITQGMNTEAFF

J gene: TRBJ2-7
V gene: TRBV6-5
CDR3 protein: CASSYSSRLAGEQYF

J gene: TRBJ2-1
V gene: TRBV7-3
CDR3 protein: CASSSTVNNEQFF

J gene: TRBJ1-1
V gene: TRBV20-1
CDR3 protein: CRLYGNTEAFF

J gene: TRBJ2-5
V gene: TRBV7-2
CDR3 protein: CASSSGPQETQYF

J gene: TRBJ2-4
V gene: TRBV10-1
CDR3 protein: CASSGTGAKNIQYF

J gene: TRBJ2-7
V gene: TRBV7-6
CDR3 protein: CASSSGQGSPYEQYF

J gene: TRBJ1-2
V gene: TRBV2
CDR3 protein: CASSEEGRPSYGYTF

J gene: TRBJ2-3
V gene: TRBV21-1
CDR3 protein: CASIESGLAKADTQYF

J gene: TRBJ1-1
V gene: TRBV7-7
CDR3 protein: CASSLQMNTEAFF

J gene: TRBJ2-7
V gene: TRBV7-2
CDR3 protein: CASSLAPPGQGVPEQYF

J gene: TRBJ1-6
V gene: TRBV21-1
CDR3 protein: CASSFRGAGGGNSPLHF

J gene: TRBJ2-7
V gene: TRBV6-1
CDR3 protein: CASSDYPLKGYEQYF

J gene: TRBJ2-1
V gene: TRBV18
CDR3 protein: CASSPTGDNEQFF

J gene: TRBJ2-2
V gene: TRBV11-1
CDR3 protein: CASSLKRGVNTGELFF

J gene: TRBJ2-3
V gene: TRBV7-2
CDR3 protein: CASSRGRLSFRTDTQYF

J gene: TRBJ2-3
V gene: TRBV28
CDR3 protein: CASSSSGYPSTDTQYF

J gene: TRBJ2-7
V gene: TRBV11-2
CDR3 protein: CASSLTTGPASYEQYF

J gene: TRBJ2-5
V gene: TRBV10-3
CDR3 protein: CAISPNGYQETQYF

J gene: TRBJ2-2
V gene: TRBV7-7
CDR3 protein: CASSQGTGITGELFF

J gene: TRBJ2-4
V gene: TRBV15
CDR3 protein: CATSRDLRGQGILVKNIQYF

J gene: TRBJ2-7
V gene: TRBV5-6
CDR3 protein: CASSPGGESYEQYF

J gene: TRBJ2-1
V gene: TRBV9
CDR3 protein: CASSPLVSLHNEQFF

J gene: TRBJ1-1
V gene: TRBV5-1
CDR3 protein: CASSLVFGQLNTEAFF

J gene: TRBJ1-6
V gene: TRBV5-4
CDR3 protein: CASSLEAGSPLHF

J gene: TRBJ1-6
V gene: TRBV30
CDR3 protein: CAWSGVSMGQEGIYNSPLHF

J gene: TRBJ1-1
V gene: TRBV7-8
CDR3 protein: CASGYGATEAFF

J gene: TRBJ1-1
V gene: TRBV6-6
CDR3 protein: CASTKTGRLEAFF

J gene: TRBJ1-1
V gene: TRBV15
CDR3 protein: CATSRGETGLGTEAFF

J gene: TRBJ1-3
V gene: TRBV6-1
CDR3 protein: CASSVPISGNTIYF

J gene: TRBJ2-7
V gene: TRBV15
CDR3 protein: CATSRDFRYEQYF

J gene: TRBJ1-2
V gene: TRBV29-1
CDR3 protein: CSVVTGEGGYTF